The sequence of this T cell receptor (beta chain) was determined in a study of T cells of healthy individuals. MiXCR was run by TCRdb on the 5' RACE reads, yielding one entry per CDR3 protein. The data show more than 60,000 distinct CDR3 sequences, with 15% to 20% seen just once and around 4.6% held by the top ten. This clonotype has at least ten counts. The CDR3 covers 13 residues. Trimming removed 4 bases from V and 6 bases from J, with 13 bases in between. The J gene is TRBJ2-7, the V gene TRBV12-3 or TRBV12-4; D gene unclear. This clonotype originated in a human donor in good health. The CDR3 DNA reads TGTGCCAGCAGTTCTACTCGCGTCGGCGAGCAGTACTTC. This gives the protein CASSSTRVGEQYF.